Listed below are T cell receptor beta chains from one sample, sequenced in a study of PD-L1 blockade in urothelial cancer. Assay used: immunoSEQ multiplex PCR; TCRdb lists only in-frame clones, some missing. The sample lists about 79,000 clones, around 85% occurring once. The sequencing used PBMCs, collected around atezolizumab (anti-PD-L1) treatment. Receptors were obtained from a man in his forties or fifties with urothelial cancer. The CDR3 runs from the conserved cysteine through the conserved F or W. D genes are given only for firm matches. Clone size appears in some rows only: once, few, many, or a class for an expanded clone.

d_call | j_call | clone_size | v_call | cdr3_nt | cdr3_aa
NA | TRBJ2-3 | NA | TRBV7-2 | TGTGCCAGCAGCTTACCTACTAGCTCAGATACGCAGTATTTT | CASSLPTSSDTQYF
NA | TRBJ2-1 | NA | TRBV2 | TGTGCCAGCAGTGTACTTTCGAGTGTCAATGAGCAGTTCTTC | CASSVLSSVNEQFF
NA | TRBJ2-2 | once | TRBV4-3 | TGCGCCAGCAGCCAAGGCCGGACAGTGAACACCGGGGAGCTGTTTTTT | CASSQGRTVNTGELFF
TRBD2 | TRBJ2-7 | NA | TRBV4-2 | TGTGCCAGCAGCCAAGTCTCTAGCGGGAGGAGGTACGAGCAGTACTTC | CASSQVSSGRRYEQYF
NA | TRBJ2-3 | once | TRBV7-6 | TGTGCCAGCAGCTTTCGAGGGCTTAGCACAGATACGCAGTATTTT | CASSFRGLSTDTQYF
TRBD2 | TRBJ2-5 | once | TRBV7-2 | TGTGCCAGCAGCTTAGAACTAGCGGGACGAGAGACCCAGTACTTC | CASSLELAGRETQYF
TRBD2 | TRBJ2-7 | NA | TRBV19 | TGTGCCAGTAGTACGGGACTAGCGGGTTTGGCCTACGAGCAGTACTTC | CASSTGLAGLAYEQYF
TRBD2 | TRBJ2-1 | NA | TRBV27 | TGTGCCAGCAGTTTATCGGACCCATGGACTAGCTCAGACAATGAGCAGTTCTTC | CASSLSDPWTSSDNEQFF
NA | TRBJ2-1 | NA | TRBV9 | TGTGCCAGCAGCGTAGCTCCTACCTACAATGAGCAGTTCTTC | CASSVAPTYNEQFF
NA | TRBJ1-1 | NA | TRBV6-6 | TGTGCCAGCAGCGCCACGACGGAGGGTACTGAAGCTTTCTTT | CASSATTEGTEAFF